The rows below give T cell receptor beta chains drawn from one sample of a study of cytomegalovirus exposure and HLA in healthy donors. Assay: immunoSEQ multiplex PCR; the TCRdb copy retains only in-frame clones and omits some. The data hold over 100,000 clones, with roughly three quarters observed a single time. What was sequenced was PBMCs. These receptors were obtained from a woman aged 40 to 55 in good health and CMV-seronegative. Each CDR3 is given with its conserved first and last residue. A D gene is named only where the DNA matches it firmly.

D gene	V gene	CDR3 protein
.	TRBV19	CASAGRYGYTF
TRBD2	TRBV28	CASSPLGGSGSYNEQFF
TRBD2	TRBV7-2	CASSFVGGSSYEQYF
TRBD2	TRBV27	CASSFSRGRYNEQFF
TRBD1	TRBV13	CASSLRDRGSTDTQYF
.	TRBV7-9	CASSPEWAGENTEAFF
.	TRBV28	CASSSGRKTGTGYF
.	TRBV5-1	CASSLQIGQPQHF
.	TRBV30	CAWSRDLTPTDTQYF
.	TRBV21-1	CASSNGSSVTAEEQFF
.	TRBV5-4	CASSRQRAGYNEQFF
TRBD1	TRBV5-6	CASSWGQGADTQYF
.	TRBV7-9	CTSQTTTTYEQYF
.	TRBV2	CASSGSKLQETQYF
.	TRBV6-1	CASSAGAPTDTQYF
.	TRBV19	CASSNFDRSNQPQHF
TRBD1	TRBV7-9	CATKPSPRQGRTGYTF
.	TRBV9	CASSVAGGATQETQYF
TRBD1	TRBV18	CASSTDRKNSPLHF
.	TRBV7-2	CASSLIRVRDYEQYF
.	TRBV13	CASSLGLREKKLFF
TRBD1	TRBV7-8	CASSLAGVRGSNQPQHF
TRBD1	TRBV19	CASSRTSGQGGSHYGYTF
.	TRBV18	CASSPFTQRNNSPLHF
TRBD2	TRBV2	CASSESASGRGNEQFF
TRBD2	TRBV9	CASSPRLAGGFNEQFF
.	TRBV4-2	CASSQEVSGPYNEQFF
.	TRBV28	CASSRAGRNEKLFF
TRBD1	TRBV5-4	CASSWYEGATNEKLFF
.	TRBV4-1	CASSQAGLDQPQHF
.	TRBV27	CASSPWVWSEQFF
.	TRBV10-3	CAISESNPGSYEQYF
TRBD2	TRBV28	CASSFLTRGLGGTGELFF
.	TRBV5-1	CASSLAAVSDTQYF
TRBD2	TRBV28	CASSSLAGRMYEQYF
TRBD2	TRBV11-2	CASSSPGGRALYEQYF
.	TRBV18	CASSPNGARVGGNTIYF
.	TRBV10-3	CAISETLGRSQGEKLFF
TRBD2	TRBV7-2	CASSSGTRISYNEQFF
TRBD1	TRBV15	CATSRVGRGIFYEQYF
TRBD1	TRBV19	CASTGTADNEQFF
.	TRBV19	CASSIMGGEKLFF
TRBD1	TRBV5-1	CASRGQGNEQFF
.	TRBV4-3	CASSQDALTTEQFF